Presented here are 21 T cell receptor beta chains from one specimen sequenced in a study of cytomegalovirus exposure and HLA in healthy donors. The PCR ran on 60 Vbeta and 13 Jbeta primers. Data came from immunoSEQ multiplex PCR; TCRdb stores just in-frame clones and leaves some out. The sample totals 150,000 to 200,000 clones. The specimen sequenced was PBMCs. Receptors originate from a man younger than 40 in good health and CMV-seronegative.

The V and J genes are TRBV28 and TRBJ2-7, with D perhaps TRBD1 (5 bases). Germline V gene lookup returns CDR1 MDHEN and CDR2 SYDVKM. The germline V and J ends were trimmed by 3 bases and 3 bases, with 15 bases remaining between them. There are 15 residues in the CDR3. The CDR3 DNA sequence: TGTGCCAGCAGTTTGGGAAAGGGGCTAGGCTACGAGCAGTACTTC. Its translation: CASSLGKGLGYEQYF.

This chain joins TRBV6-1 and TRBJ1-1; D is unclear. V was clipped by 7 bases and J by 1 base, with 10 bases between them. Germline CDR1 is MNHNS and CDR2 is SASEGT. The CDR3 has 13 residues. For the CDR3, the DNA is TGTGCCAGCAAAATAACAGAGAACACTGAAGCTTTCTTT. The encoded protein is CASKITENTEAFF.

With respect to this clone: The identical CDR3 is also encoded by other nucleotide sequences in the sample. The CDR3 here is CASSIDLVQPQHF. The CDR3, as DNA: TGTGCCAGTAGTATAGATTTAGTGCAGCCCCAGCATTTT. This rearrangement joins TRBV19 to TRBJ1-5; no clear D. The CDR3 sequence is 13 residues long. Germline lookup yields CDR1 LNHDA and CDR2 SQIVND (reference sequence). V was pared by 0 bases and J by 7 bases, with 7 bases between.

V and J are TRBV5-5 and TRBJ1-2; D is uncertain. The CDR3 extends over 14 amino acids. V shed 0 bases and J shed 4 bases, with 10 bases lying between them. CDR1 is SGHKS, CDR2 YYEKEE, per germline (reference sequence). Written as DNA, the CDR3 is TGTGCCAGCAGCTTGGGTCTAGGACTCTATGGCTACACCTTC. Its translation: CASSLGLGLYGYTF.

The V gene is TRBV6-1, the J gene TRBJ1-5, with D unclear. Germline V gene lookup returns CDR1 MNHNS and CDR2 SASEGT. The CDR3 loop spans 13 amino acids. V lost 2 bases to trimming and J lost 5 bases, with 7 bases between them. CDR3 bases: TGTGCCAGCAGTGAAAATAGAGATCAGCCCCAGCATTTT. This codes for CASSENRDQPQHF.

The rearrangement joins TRBV6-5 to TRBJ1-1; TRBD1 might be the D (6 bases). V lost 1 base, J lost 1 base, and 10 bases lay in between. Germline-derived CDR1 and CDR2 are MNHEY and SVGAGI. This CDR3 spans 15 amino acids. CDR3 DNA: TGTGCCAGCAGTTACTTTGGCAGGGGGAACACTGAAGCTTTCTTT. This translates into CASSYFGRGNTEAFF.

The V gene is TRBV28, the J gene TRBJ2-3; TRBD2 might be the D (6 bases). The length of the CDR3 is 19 residues. V dropped 2 bases and J dropped 1 base, with 22 bases sitting between them. Looked up from germline, CDR1 is MDHEN and CDR2 is SYDVKM. CDR3 region: CASSLKWTGVEFGTDTQYF. In DNA form, the CDR3 reads TGTGCCAGCAGTTTAAAGTGGACGGGAGTGGAGTTTGGCACAGATACGCAGTATTTT.

The chain links TRBV19 to TRBJ2-7; 9 bases match TRBD1. The CDR3 runs 15 residues. Germline V gene lookup returns CDR1 LNHDA and CDR2 SQIVND (reference sequence). Trimming took 2 bases from V and 2 from J; bases not matched to a gene: 4. The CDR3 coding sequence is TGTGCCAGTAGTATATTTGGGACAGGGACCTACGAGCAGTACTTC. Residues: CASSIFGTGTYEQYF.

This chain connects TRBV7-9 to TRBJ2-7; TRBD1 is a possible D gene (6 bases). This CDR3 has 15 amino acids. Trimming took 4 bases from V and 3 from J, leaving 16 bases between them. Germline CDR1 reads SEHNR; CDR2 reads FQNEAQ (reference sequence). The CDR3 region is CASSSLRGLDYEQYF. CDR3 DNA: TGTGCCAGCAGCTCACTCAGGGGCTTGGACTACGAGCAGTACTTC.

This chain links TRBV7-9 with TRBJ1-5; D is uncertain. V was cut by 3 bases and J by 1 base, with 4 bases left in between. Germline CDR1 SEHNR, CDR2 FQNEAQ (reference sequence). The CDR3 spans 13 residues. The DNA of the CDR3 is TGTGCCAGCAGCTTCATCAGCAATCAGCCCCAGCATTTT. Translation: CASSFISNQPQHF.

CDR3 bases: TGTGCCAGCAGGCCTAGACAGGGGGACACCGGGGAGCTGTTTTTT. It encodes CASRPRQGDTGELFF. The V and J genes are TRBV5-4 and TRBJ2-2, with 9 bases aligning to TRBD1. Germline trimming cut 5 bases from V and 3 bases from J; bases unmatched to any gene: 5. Looked up from germline, CDR1 is SGHNT and CDR2 is YYREEE (reference sequence). The CDR3 has 15 amino acids.

The chain couples TRBV7-2 to TRBJ1-1; a possible D gene is TRBD1 (5 bases). Looked up from germline, CDR1 is SGHTA and CDR2 is FQGNSA. V dropped 1 base and J dropped 7 bases, with 13 bases sitting between them. This CDR3 region has 14 residues. CDR3 residues: CASSLGGRVGEAFF. CDR3 DNA sequence: TGTGCCAGCAGCTTAGGGGGCAGGGTTGGTGAAGCTTTCTTT.

J is TRBJ2-1 and V is TRBV6-1; 12 bases align to TRBD2. The CDR3 is made up of 15 amino acids. J was trimmed by 5 bases and V by 7 bases; bases with no gene match: 6. From germline, CDR1 is MNHNS and CDR2 SASEGT. The CDR3 protein is CASITGLAGHNEQFF. The CDR3 region has the DNA TGTGCCAGCATAACGGGACTAGCGGGTCACAATGAGCAGTTCTTC.

This chain uses TRBV9 with TRBJ2-7, with D perhaps matching TRBD1 (5 bases). The CDR3 is 14 amino acids. Per germline, CDR1 SGDLS and CDR2 YYNGEE. The germline V and J ends were trimmed by 2 bases and 5 bases, with 14 bases remaining between them. The CDR3 sequence is CASSVEPQGHEQYF. In DNA form, the CDR3 reads TGTGCCAGCAGCGTCGAGCCTCAGGGCCACGAGCAGTACTTC.

Comments on this clone: This specimen includes other DNA sequences encoding the same CDR3. The gene calls are TRBV5-1 and TRBJ2-3, with 10 positions matching TRBD2. The germline CDR1 and CDR2 sequences are SGHRS and YFSETQ. The trim removed 4 bases at V and 1 base at J, leaving 3 bases unmatched. The CDR3 extends over 15 amino acids. CDR3 amino acids: CASSLGTSGTDTQYF. The CDR3 DNA reads as TGCGCCAGCAGCCTAGGGACTAGCGGCACAGATACGCAGTATTTT.

The chain combines TRBV7-2 with TRBJ2-5; D not certain. Trimming pared 0 bases from V and 1 base from J, leaving 6 bases between. Looked up from germline, CDR1 is SGHTA and CDR2 is FQGNSA. This CDR3 comprises 14 residues. The CDR3 sequence: CASSLAQAQETQYF. CDR3 DNA sequence: TGTGCCAGCAGCTTAGCCCAGGCCCAAGAGACCCAGTACTTC.

The chain employs TRBV5-1 and TRBJ1-2; D is perhaps TRBD1 (5 bases). The CDR3 consists of 13 residues. Germline CDR1 and CDR2: SGHRS and YFSETQ. Trimming took off 0 bases at V and 6 bases at J, with 9 bases between the two ends. The CDR3 DNA reads as TGCGCCAGCAGCTTGGGACAGAGAGATGGCTACACCTTC. It translates to CASSLGQRDGYTF. The full variable domain, its missing parts supplied by reference TRBV5-1 and TRBJ1-2, is KAGVTQTPRYLIKTRGQQVTLSCSPISGHRSVSWYQQTPGQGLQFLFEYFSETQRNKGNFPGRFSGRQFSNSRSEMNVSTLELGDSALYLCASSLGQRDGYTFGSGTRLTVV.

The rearrangement uses TRBV19 and TRBJ1-4; 8 positions match TRBD1. CDR1 is LNHDA and CDR2 is SQIVND in the germline V gene (reference sequence). Trimming removed 6 bases from V and 3 bases from J; junction bases left unmatched: 12. This CDR3 has 17 residues. CDR3: CASSNLQGAGANEKLFF. The DNA for the CDR3 is TGTGCCAGTAGCAACCTCCAGGGGGCTGGGGCTAATGAAAAACTGTTTTTT.

This chain joins TRBV9 and TRBJ1-2, with a possible D match to TRBD1 (5 bases). The CDR3 is made up of 15 amino acids. Germline values: CDR1 SGDLS, CDR2 YYNGEE. Trimming pared 4 bases from V and 8 bases from J, leaving 21 bases between. DNA for the CDR3: TGTGCCAGCAGCTCCCACGGGGGGGTCGAGGGAGGCTACACCTTC. Its protein product is CASSSHGGVEGGYTF.

The chain employs TRBV7-2 and TRBJ2-1; 11 bases map to TRBD1. V gave up 5 bases and J gave up 2 bases; unmatched junction bases: 8. In germline, CDR1 is SGHTA, CDR2 FQGNSA. The CDR3 sequence is 17 residues long. The CDR3 DNA sequence: TGTGCCAGCAGCCCCCAGAGGACAGGGGGCGCCTACAATGAGCAGTTCTTC. It is translated as CASSPQRTGGAYNEQFF.

V is TRBV14 and J is TRBJ1-2, with D unclear. The CDR3 covers 16 residues. Trimming removed 0 bases at V and 8 bases at J, with 19 bases between. Germline lookup yields CDR1 SGHDN and CDR2 FVKESK. CDR3 nucleotides: TGTGCCAGCAGCCAAGAAGCGGAGTTCACTAGATCGGGCTACACCTTC. Its translation: CASSQEAEFTRSGYTF.